One and the same sample provided the 15 T cell receptor beta chains below, sequenced in a study of radiotherapy plus CTLA-4 blockade in lung cancer. The method was immunoSEQ multiplex PCR; TCRdb's version includes in-frame clones alone and lacks a portion of them. Here the sample spans about 97,000 clones, approximately 75% being singletons. The sequencing here drew on peripheral blood, taken from a patient treated with radiotherapy plus ipilimumab. The receptor set was obtained from a human donor with non-small cell lung cancer who had a partial response to radiotherapy plus ipilimumab. Some clones in this sample may be carry-over from other donors' samples.

V usage is TRBV5-1 and J usage is TRBJ1-2; D is possibly TRBD1 (5 bases). Deletions cut 0 bases from V and 5 bases from J, with 8 bases between. Per the germline V gene, CDR1 is SGHRS and CDR2 is YFSETQ. The CDR3 contains 13 residues. The CDR3 sequence is CASSLEGVYGYTF. CDR3 nucleotides: TGCGCCAGCAGCTTGGAAGGGGTTTATGGCTACACCTTC. Full variable domain (remainder filled in from reference TRBV5-1 and TRBJ1-2): KAGVTQTPRYLIKTRGQQVTLSCSPISGHRSVSWYQQTPGQGLQFLFEYFSETQRNKGNFPGRFSGRQFSNSRSEMNVSTLELGDSALYLCASSLEGVYGYTFGSGTRLTVV.

This sequence joins TRBV29-1 and TRBJ2-7; TRBD1 matches at 8 bases. This CDR3 contains 12 residues. CDR1 is SQVTM, CDR2 ANQGSEA, per germline. V was pared by 7 bases and J by 1 base, with 3 bases of the junction left unmatched. The CDR3 nucleotides read TGCAGCGCCAGACAGGGGTCCTACGAGCAGTACTTC. Amino acids: CSARQGSYEQYF.

This clone was detected only once. This chain links TRBV25-1 with TRBJ1-1, with 7 positions matching TRBD1. The CDR3 consists of 13 residues. Germline trimming cut 1 base from V and 7 bases from J; bases unmatched to any gene: 3. CDR1 is MGHDK, CDR2 SYGVNS, per germline. In nucleotides, the CDR3 is TGTGCCAGCAGTGAATCAGGGGGAAGTGAAGCTTTCTTT. It yields the protein CASSESGGSEAFF.

This clone was recorded only once. The J gene is TRBJ1-5, the V gene TRBV7-2, with TRBD1 as a possible D gene (6 bases). The CDR3 has 13 amino acids. The germline gives CDR1 SGHTA, CDR2 FQGNSA. Trimming left V 8 bases short and J 4 bases short, with 12 bases between. CDR3: CASVGQPNQPQHF. CDR3 in DNA: TGTGCCAGCGTCGGACAGCCTAATCAGCCCCAGCATTTT.

The rearrangement links TRBV2 to TRBJ1-2, with TRBD1 identical over 8 bases. The length of the CDR3 is 15 residues. CDR1 and CDR2 from the germline V gene are SNHLY and FYNNEI. J gave up 4 bases and V 5 bases, and 9 bases lay outside the gene matches. In nucleotides, the CDR3 is TGTGCCAGCAGTCGGGAAAGACAGGGGTTCTATGGCTACACCTTC. It yields the protein CASSRERQGFYGYTF.

The chain carries TRBV7-2 and TRBJ2-7; TRBD2 matches 11 bases. Germline CDR1 SGHTA, CDR2 FQGNSA. The V segment lost 0 bases and the J segment 9 bases; nucleotides outside the gene matches: 7. There are 15 residues in the CDR3. CDR3 sequence reads: CASSLAYSGGAAQYF. The CDR3 DNA reads as TGTGCCAGCAGCTTAGCGTATAGCGGGGGGGCCGCGCAGTACTTC.

To note about this clone: The same CDR3 arises from other DNA sequences in this sample as well. This sequence joins TRBV27 and TRBJ2-1; tentative D call: TRBD1 (6 bases). The CDR3 has 14 amino acids. Deletions cut 2 bases from V and 2 bases from J, with 7 bases between. From germline, CDR1 is MNHEY and CDR2 SMNVEV (reference sequence). This CDR3 is CASSLGGPYNEQFF. CDR3 bases: TGTGCCAGCAGTTTAGGGGGCCCCTACAATGAGCAGTTCTTC.

The J gene is TRBJ2-7, the V gene TRBV9, with a possible D match to TRBD2 (6 bases). This CDR3 has 15 residues. Trimming removed 5 bases from V and 6 bases from J, with 21 bases in between. Germline lookup yields CDR1 SGDLS and CDR2 YYNGEE. CDR3 sequence: CASRPRLSGYSEQYF. The CDR3 DNA sequence: TGTGCCAGCAGGCCCAGACTAAGCGGGTACAGCGAGCAGTACTTC.

The J gene is TRBJ2-7, the V gene TRBV7-2; TRBD2 is a possible D gene (6 bases). Looked up from germline, CDR1 is SGHTA and CDR2 is FQGNSA. The length of the CDR3 is 15 residues. V was clipped by 2 bases and J by 0 bases, with 11 bases between them. In DNA, the CDR3 is TGTGCCAGCAGCTTAAGACTAGGGGCCTCCTACGAGCAGTACTTC. It specifies CASSLRLGASYEQYF. Based on the CDR3 plus reference TRBV7-2 and TRBJ2-7, the full variable domain is GAGVSQSPSNKVTEKGKDVELRCDPISGHTALYWYRQSLGQGLEFLIYFQGNSAPDKSGLPSDRFSAERTGGSVSTLTIQRTQQEDSAVYLCASSLRLGASYEQYFGPGTRLTVT.

In its sample, this clone was seen once. The gene calls are TRBV19 and TRBJ2-1; 8 nucleotides agree with TRBD1. The CDR3 extends over 13 amino acids. V lost 6 bases and J lost 6; bases outside the gene matches: 4. Germline V gives CDR1 LNHDA, CDR2 SQIVND (reference sequence). CDR3 nucleotide sequence: TGTGCCAGTAGATCGACAGGGGCCAATGAGCAGTTCTTC. Protein: CASRSTGANEQFF.

This rearrangement joins TRBV5-1 to TRBJ2-7; D remains unclear. CDR3 length equals 12 residues. Germline assignment: CDR1 SGHRS and CDR2 YFSETQ. With 1 base removed from V and 4 bases from J, the gap between germline ends came to 6 bases. The CDR3, as DNA: TGCGCCAGCAGCTTGCCAGGATACGAGCAGTACTTC. This gives the protein CASSLPGYEQYF.

In its sample, this clone was seen once. The chain is built from TRBV19 and TRBJ2-1; 10 bases fit TRBD2. The V and J ends lost 3 bases and 10 bases, in that order; junction bases with no gene match: 9. The CDR3 is 15 amino acids. The germline V gene has CDR1 LNHDA and CDR2 SQIVND (reference sequence). The CDR3 spells CASSIGSGGAWEQFF. CDR3 coding DNA: TGTGCCAGTAGTATCGGCAGCGGGGGGGCCTGGGAGCAGTTCTTC.

This rearrangement joins TRBV5-5 to TRBJ2-2; TRBD1 agrees at 7 bases. From germline, CDR1 is SGHKS and CDR2 YYEKEE (reference sequence). The V segment lost 3 bases and the J segment 4 bases; nucleotides outside the gene matches: 9. The CDR3 loop spans 16 amino acids. Here the CDR3 DNA reads TGTGCCAGCAGCTCATCCCCGACAGGGTTCACCGGGGAGCTGTTTTTT. Protein product: CASSSSPTGFTGELFF.

Only one count was recorded for this clone. V gene TRBV18 combines with J gene TRBJ2-7, with a tentative D call TRBD1 (6 bases). Germline values: CDR1 KGHSH, CDR2 LQKENI. This CDR3 spans 18 amino acids. V dropped 3 bases and J dropped 2 bases, with 23 bases sitting between them. The CDR3 protein is CASSPAGRKTGAAYEQYF. For the CDR3, the DNA is TGTGCCAGCTCACCTGCCGGAAGAAAGACAGGTGCTGCCTACGAGCAGTACTTC.

This clone was recorded a few times. The rearrangement joins TRBV5-6 to TRBJ2-1; the match to TRBD2 covers 9 bases. Losses at the gene ends were 0 bases for V and 2 bases for J; bases not matched to a gene: 3. This CDR3 has 16 amino acids. In germline, CDR1 is SGHDT, CDR2 YYEEEE. The CDR3 DNA follows: TGTGCCAGCAGCTTGGTGTCTAGCGGGACCTACAATGAGCAGTTCTTC. This gives the protein CASSLVSSGTYNEQFF.